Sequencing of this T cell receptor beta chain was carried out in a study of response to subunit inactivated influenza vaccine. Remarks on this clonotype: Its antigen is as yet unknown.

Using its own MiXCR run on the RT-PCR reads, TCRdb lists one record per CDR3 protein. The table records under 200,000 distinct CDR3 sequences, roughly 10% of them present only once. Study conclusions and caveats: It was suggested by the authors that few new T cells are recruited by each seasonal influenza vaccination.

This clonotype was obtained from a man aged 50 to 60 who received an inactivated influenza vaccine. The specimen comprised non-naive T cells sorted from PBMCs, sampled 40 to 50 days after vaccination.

CDR3 region: CASSRRGGQGAFGANVLTF. In DNA, the CDR3 is TGCGCCAGCAGCCGACGAGGGGGACAGGGGGCATTTGGGGCCAACGTCCTGACTTTC. V gene TRBV4-3 combines with J gene TRBJ2-6; 12 bases are shared with TRBD1. The CDR3 extends over 19 amino acids. Germline assignment: CDR1 LGHNA and CDR2 YSLEER. With V trimmed by 4 bases and J by 3 bases, 10 bases remained unmatched.